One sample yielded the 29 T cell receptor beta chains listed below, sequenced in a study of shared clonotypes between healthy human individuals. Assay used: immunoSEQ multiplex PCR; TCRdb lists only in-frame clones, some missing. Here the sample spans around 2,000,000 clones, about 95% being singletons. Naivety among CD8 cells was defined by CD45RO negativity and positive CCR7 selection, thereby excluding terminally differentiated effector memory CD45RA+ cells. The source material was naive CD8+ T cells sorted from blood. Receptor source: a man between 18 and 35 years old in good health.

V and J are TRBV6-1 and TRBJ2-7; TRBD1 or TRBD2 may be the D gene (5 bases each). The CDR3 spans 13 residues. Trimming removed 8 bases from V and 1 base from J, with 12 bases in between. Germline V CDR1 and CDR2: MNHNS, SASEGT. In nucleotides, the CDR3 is TGTGCCAGCGCATGGGGGAAATCCTACGAGCAGTACTTC. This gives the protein CASAWGKSYEQYF.

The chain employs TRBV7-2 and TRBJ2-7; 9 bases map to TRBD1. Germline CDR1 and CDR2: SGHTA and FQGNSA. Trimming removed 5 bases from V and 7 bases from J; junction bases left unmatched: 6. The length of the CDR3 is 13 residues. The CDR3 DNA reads TGTGCCAGCAGCGGGACAGGGCCTTGGGAGCAGTACTTC. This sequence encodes CASSGTGPWEQYF.

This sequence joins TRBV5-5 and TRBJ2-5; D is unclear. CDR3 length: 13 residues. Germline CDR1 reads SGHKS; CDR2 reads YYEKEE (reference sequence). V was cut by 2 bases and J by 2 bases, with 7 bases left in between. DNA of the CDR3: TGTGCCAGCAGCTTAGCGTTTCAAGAGACCCAGTACTTC. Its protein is CASSLAFQETQYF.

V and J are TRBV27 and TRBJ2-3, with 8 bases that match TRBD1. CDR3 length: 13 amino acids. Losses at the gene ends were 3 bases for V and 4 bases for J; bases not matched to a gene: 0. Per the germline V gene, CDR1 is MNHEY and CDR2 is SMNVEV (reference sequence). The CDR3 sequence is CASSLTGADTQYF. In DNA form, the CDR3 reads TGTGCCAGCAGTTTGACAGGGGCAGATACGCAGTATTTT.

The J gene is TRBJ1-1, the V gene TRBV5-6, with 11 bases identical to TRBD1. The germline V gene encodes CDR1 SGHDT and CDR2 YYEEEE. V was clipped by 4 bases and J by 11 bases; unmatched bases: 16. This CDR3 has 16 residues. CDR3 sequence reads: CASSASLEGQGVCAFF. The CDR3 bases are TGTGCCAGCAGCGCGTCCTTGGAGGGACAGGGGGTGTGTGCTTTCTTT.

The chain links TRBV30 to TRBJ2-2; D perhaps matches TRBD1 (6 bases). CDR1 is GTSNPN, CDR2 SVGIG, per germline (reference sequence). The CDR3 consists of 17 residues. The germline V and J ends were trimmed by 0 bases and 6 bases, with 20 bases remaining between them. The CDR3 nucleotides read TGTGCCTGGAGTGTCGGCGCTTGGGTAGGGGGACCCGGGGAGCTGTTTTTT. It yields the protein CAWSVGAWVGGPGELFF.

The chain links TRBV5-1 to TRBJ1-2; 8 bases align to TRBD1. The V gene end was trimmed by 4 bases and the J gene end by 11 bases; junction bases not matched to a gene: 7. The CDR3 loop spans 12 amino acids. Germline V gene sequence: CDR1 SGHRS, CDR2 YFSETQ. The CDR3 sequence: CASSTGQDLYTF. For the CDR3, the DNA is TGCGCCAGCAGCACGGGACAGGATTTATACACCTTC.

The CDR3 here is CASSWSASGLKEPEAFF. The CDR3 coding sequence is TGCGCCAGCAGCTGGTCTGCGTCGGGACTAAAAGAGCCTGAAGCTTTCTTT. The V gene is TRBV5-1, the J gene TRBJ1-1; D might be TRBD1 (5 bases). V lost 3 bases to trimming and J lost 6 bases, with 24 bases between them. Germline CDR1 reads SGHRS; CDR2 reads YFSETQ. The CDR3 consists of 17 residues.

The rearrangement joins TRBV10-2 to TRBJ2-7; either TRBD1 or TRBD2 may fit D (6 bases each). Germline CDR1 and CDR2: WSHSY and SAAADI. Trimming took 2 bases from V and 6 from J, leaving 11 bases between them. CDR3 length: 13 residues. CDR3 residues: CASSELGGLEQYF. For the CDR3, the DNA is TGCGCCAGCAGTGAGCTCGGGGGCCTCGAGCAGTACTTC.

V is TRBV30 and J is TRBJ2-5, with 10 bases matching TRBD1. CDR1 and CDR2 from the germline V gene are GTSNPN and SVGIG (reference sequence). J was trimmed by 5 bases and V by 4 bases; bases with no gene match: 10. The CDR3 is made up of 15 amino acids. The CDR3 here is CAWTTTGGRWETQYF. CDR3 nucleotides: TGTGCCTGGACTACGACAGGGGGCCGGTGGGAGACCCAGTACTTC.

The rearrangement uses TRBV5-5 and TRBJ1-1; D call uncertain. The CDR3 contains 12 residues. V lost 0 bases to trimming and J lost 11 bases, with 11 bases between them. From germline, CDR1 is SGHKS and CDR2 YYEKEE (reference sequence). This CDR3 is CASSLVTNGAFF. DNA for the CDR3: TGTGCCAGCAGCTTGGTGACCAACGGGGCTTTCTTT.

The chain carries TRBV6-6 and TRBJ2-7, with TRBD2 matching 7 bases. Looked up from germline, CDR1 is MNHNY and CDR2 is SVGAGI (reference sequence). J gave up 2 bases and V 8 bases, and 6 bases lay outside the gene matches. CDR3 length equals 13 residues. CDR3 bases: TGTGCCAGCGGGTCTAGCGGTCCCTACGAGCAGTACTTC. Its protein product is CASGSSGPYEQYF.

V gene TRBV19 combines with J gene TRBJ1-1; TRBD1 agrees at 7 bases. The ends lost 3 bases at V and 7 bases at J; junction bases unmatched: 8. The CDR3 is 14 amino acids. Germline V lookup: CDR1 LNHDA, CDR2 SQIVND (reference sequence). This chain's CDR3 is CASSIGQASHEAFF. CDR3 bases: TGTGCCAGTAGTATTGGACAGGCCTCTCATGAAGCTTTCTTT.

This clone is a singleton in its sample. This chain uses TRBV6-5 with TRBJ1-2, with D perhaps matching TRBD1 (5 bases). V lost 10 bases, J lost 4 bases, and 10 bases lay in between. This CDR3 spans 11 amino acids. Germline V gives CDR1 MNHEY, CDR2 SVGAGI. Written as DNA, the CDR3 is TGTGCCACCAGGGAAGTCTATGGCTACACCTTC. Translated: CATREVYGYTF.

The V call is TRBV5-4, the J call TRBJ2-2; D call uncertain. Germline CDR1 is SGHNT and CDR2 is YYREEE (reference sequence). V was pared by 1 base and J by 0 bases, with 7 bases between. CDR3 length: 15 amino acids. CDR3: CASSLPDSNTGELFF. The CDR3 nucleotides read TGTGCCAGCAGCTTGCCCGATTCGAACACCGGGGAGCTGTTTTTT.

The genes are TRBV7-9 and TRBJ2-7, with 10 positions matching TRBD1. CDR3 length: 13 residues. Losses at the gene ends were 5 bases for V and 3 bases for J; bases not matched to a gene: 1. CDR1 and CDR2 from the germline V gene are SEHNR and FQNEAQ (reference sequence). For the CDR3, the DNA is TGTGCCAGCAGCGGGACAGGGGTCTACGAGCAGTACTTC. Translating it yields CASSGTGVYEQYF.

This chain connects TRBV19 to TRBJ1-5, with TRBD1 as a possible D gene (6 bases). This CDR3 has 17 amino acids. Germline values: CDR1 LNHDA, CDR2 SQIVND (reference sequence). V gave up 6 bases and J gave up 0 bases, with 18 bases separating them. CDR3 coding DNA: TGTGCCAGTAGCCCTAGATTAGGACAGCTTAGCAATCAGCCCCAGCATTTT. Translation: CASSPRLGQLSNQPQHF.

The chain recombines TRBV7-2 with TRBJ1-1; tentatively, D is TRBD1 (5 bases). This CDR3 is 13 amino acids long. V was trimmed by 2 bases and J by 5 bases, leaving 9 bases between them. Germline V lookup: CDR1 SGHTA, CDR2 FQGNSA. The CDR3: CASSLTRGTEAFF. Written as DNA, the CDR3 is TGTGCCAGCAGCTTAACTCGGGGGACTGAAGCTTTCTTT. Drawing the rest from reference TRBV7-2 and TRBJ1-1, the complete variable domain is GAGVSQSPSNKVTEKGKDVELRCDPISGHTALYWYRQSLGQGLEFLIYFQGNSAPDKSGLPSDRFSAERTGGSVSTLTIQRTQQEDSAVYLCASSLTRGTEAFFGQGTRLTVV.

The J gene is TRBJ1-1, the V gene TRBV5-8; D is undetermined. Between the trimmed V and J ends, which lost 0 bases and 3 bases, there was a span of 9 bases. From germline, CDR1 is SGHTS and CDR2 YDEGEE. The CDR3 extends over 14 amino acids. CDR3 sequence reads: CASSLEEGYTEAFF. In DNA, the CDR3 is TGTGCCAGCAGCTTGGAAGAGGGATACACTGAAGCTTTCTTT. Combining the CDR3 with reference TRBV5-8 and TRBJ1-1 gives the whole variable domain EAGVTQSPTHLIKTRGQQATLRCSPISGHTSVYWYQQALGLGLQFLLWYDEGEERNRGNFPPRFSGRQFPNYSSELNVNALELEDSALYLCASSLEEGYTEAFFGQGTRLTVV.

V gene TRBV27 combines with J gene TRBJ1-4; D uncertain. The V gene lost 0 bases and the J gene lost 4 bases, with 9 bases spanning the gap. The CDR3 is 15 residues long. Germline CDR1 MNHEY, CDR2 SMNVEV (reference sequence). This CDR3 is CASSLSLGNNEKLFF. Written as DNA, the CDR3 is TGTGCCAGCAGTTTATCGCTGGGCAATAATGAAAAACTGTTTTTT.

The CDR3 sequence is CASSDTDSDNEQFF. The DNA for the CDR3 is TGTGCCAGCAGTGACACGGACTCGGACAATGAGCAGTTCTTC. The chain is built from TRBV2 and TRBJ2-1; TRBD2 might be the D (5 bases). The V end was cut by 3 bases, the J end by 5 bases, with 11 bases between. The germline V gene has CDR1 SNHLY and CDR2 FYNNEI. This CDR3 is built from 14 residues.

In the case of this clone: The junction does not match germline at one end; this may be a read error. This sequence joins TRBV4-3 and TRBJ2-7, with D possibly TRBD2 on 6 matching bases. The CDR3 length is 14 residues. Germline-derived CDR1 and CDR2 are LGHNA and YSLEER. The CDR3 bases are TGCGCCAGCAGCCAAGATCGTAGCGGCTACGTGCAGTACTTC. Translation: CASSQDRSGYVQYF.

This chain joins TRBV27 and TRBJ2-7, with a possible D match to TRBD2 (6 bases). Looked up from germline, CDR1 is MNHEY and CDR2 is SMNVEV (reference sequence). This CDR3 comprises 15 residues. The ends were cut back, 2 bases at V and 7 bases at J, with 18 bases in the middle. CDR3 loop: CASSLERGLGGEQYF. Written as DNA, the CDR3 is TGTGCCAGCAGTTTAGAAAGGGGACTGGGTGGTGAGCAGTACTTC.

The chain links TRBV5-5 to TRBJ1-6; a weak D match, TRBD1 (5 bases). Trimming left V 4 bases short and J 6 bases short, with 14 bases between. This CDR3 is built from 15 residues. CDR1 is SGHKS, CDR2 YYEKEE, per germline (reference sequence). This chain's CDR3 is CASSRRGEVNSPLHF. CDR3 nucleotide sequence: TGTGCCAGCAGCCGGCGGGGGGAGGTTAATTCACCCCTCCACTTT. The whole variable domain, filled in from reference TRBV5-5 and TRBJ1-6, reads DAGVTQSPTHLIKTRGQQVTLRCSPISGHKSVSWYQQVLGQGPQFIFQYYEKEERGRGNFPDRFSARQFPNYSSELNVNALLLGDSALYLCASSRRGEVNSPLHFGNGTRLTVT.

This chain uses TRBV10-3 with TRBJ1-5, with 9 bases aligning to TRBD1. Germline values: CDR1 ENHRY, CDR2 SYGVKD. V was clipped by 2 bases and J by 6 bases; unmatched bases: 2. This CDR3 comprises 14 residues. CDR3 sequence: CAISEDRGGQPQHF. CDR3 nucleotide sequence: TGTGCCATCAGTGAGGACAGGGGGGGTCAGCCCCAGCATTTT.

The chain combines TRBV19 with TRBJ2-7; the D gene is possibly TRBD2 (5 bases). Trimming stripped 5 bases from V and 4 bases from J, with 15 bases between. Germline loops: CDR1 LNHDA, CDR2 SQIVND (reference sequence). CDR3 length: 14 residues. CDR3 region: CASSFGLAGYEQYF. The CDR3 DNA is TGTGCCAGTAGTTTCGGACTTGCTGGGTACGAGCAGTACTTC.

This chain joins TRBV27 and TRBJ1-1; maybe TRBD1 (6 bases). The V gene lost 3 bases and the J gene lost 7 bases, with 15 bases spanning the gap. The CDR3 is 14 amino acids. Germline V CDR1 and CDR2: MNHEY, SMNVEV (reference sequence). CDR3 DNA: TGTGCCAGCAGTTTCGCAGGGGCGGTTGTTGAAGCTTTCTTT. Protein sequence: CASSFAGAVVEAFF.

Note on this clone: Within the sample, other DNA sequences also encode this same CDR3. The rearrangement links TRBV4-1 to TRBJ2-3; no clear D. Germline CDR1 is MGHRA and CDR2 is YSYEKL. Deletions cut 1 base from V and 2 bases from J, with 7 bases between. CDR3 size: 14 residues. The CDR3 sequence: CASSQGSNTDTQYF. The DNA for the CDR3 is TGCGCCAGCAGCCAAGGTTCTAACACAGATACGCAGTATTTT.

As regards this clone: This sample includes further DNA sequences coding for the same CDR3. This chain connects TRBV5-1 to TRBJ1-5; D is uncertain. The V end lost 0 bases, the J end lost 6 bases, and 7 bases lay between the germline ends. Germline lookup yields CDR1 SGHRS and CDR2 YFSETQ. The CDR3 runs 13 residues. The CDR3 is CASSLAGGQPQHF. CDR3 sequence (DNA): TGCGCCAGCAGCTTGGCCGGAGGTCAGCCCCAGCATTTT.